Listed below are T cell receptor beta chains from one sample, sequenced in a study of graft-versus-host responses after intestinal transplantation. These TCRs are of unknown antigen specificity. Assay used: immunoSEQ multiplex PCR; TCRdb lists only in-frame clones, some missing. The sample contains approximately 63,000 clones, approximately 94% of which appear only once. The specimen was unstimulated CD4+ T cells sorted from spleen or lymph node cells, collected before transplant. The receptors were sampled from a human donor who was the organ donor for an intestinal transplant. CDR3s include the opening cysteine and the closing phenylalanine or tryptophan. A D gene is named only where the DNA matches it firmly. Only part of the rows carry a size: once, few, many, or a class if the clone is expanded.

clone_size,j_call,d_call,v_call,cdr3_nt,cdr3_aa
NA,TRBJ2-3,TRBD1,TRBV4-1,TGCGCCAGCAGCCAAGGCGACAGGGGGAGCACAGATACGCAGTATTTT,CASSQGDRGSTDTQYF
NA,TRBJ1-1,NA,TRBV7-2,TGTGCCATTACAGGCTACACTGAAGCTTTCTTT,CAITGYTEAFF
NA,TRBJ2-3,TRBD1,TRBV6-5,TGTGCCAGCAGTACCCCCGGGACAGACACAGATACGCAGTATTTT,CASSTPGTDTDTQYF
NA,TRBJ2-7,NA,TRBV6-1,TGTGCCAGCAGTTCCGGGGACGGACCGGGCCGCGAGTACTTC,CASSSGDGPGREYF
NA,TRBJ1-5,NA,TRBV5-6,TGTGCCAGCAGCTTGGGGGGGAGGCAGCCCCAGCATTTT,CASSLGGRQPQHF
NA,TRBJ2-5,NA,TRBV18,TGTGCCAGCTCACCAGGGTTGGGCCGAGAGGAGACCCAGTACTTC,CASSPGLGREETQYF
NA,TRBJ2-7,NA,TRBV11-3,TGTGCCAGCAGCTTAAGACCGGGACCCAGCGCCTACGAGCAGTACTTC,CASSLRPGPSAYEQYF
NA,TRBJ2-1,NA,TRBV9,TGTGCCAGCAGCGTAGAGGCAGCGGAGGTCTCCTACAATGAGCAGTTCTTC,CASSVEAAEVSYNEQFF
NA,TRBJ2-3,TRBD2,TRBV5-4,TGTGCCAGCAGCTTGCGAAAAGCGGGGGGGCCAAGAAATACGCAGTATTTT,CASSLRKAGGPRNTQYF
NA,TRBJ2-7,NA,TRBV5-4,TGTGCCAGCAGCTTGGCGGGGACGGTAAACTACGAGCAGTACTTC,CASSLAGTVNYEQYF
NA,TRBJ1-1,TRBD1,TRBV4-1,TGCGCCAGCAGCCAAGTACAGGGGGTCACTGAAGCTTTCTTT,CASSQVQGVTEAFF
NA,TRBJ1-1,NA,TRBV6-5,TGTGCCAGCAGCCCAGCACGGGGCACTGAAGCTTTCTTT,CASSPARGTEAFF
NA,TRBJ2-7,NA,TRBV11-2,TGTGCCAGCAGCAGAGGACAGTCCTACGAGCAGTACTTC,CASSRGQSYEQYF
few,TRBJ2-2,NA,TRBV4-3,TGCGCCAGCAGCCAAGACAACACCGGGGAGCTGTTTTTT,CASSQDNTGELFF
once,TRBJ2-7,NA,TRBV6-5,TGTGCCAGCAGTCCGCCATATAGAACAGGGAACGAGCAGTACTTC,CASSPPYRTGNEQYF
NA,TRBJ2-6,NA,TRBV5-5,TGTGCCAGCAGCTACGGGACACCTGGGGCCAACGTCCTGACTTTC,CASSYGTPGANVLTF
NA,TRBJ1-1,NA,TRBV9,TGTGCCAGCAGCGTAGCCCAGTTGAACACTGAAGCTTTCTTT,CASSVAQLNTEAFF
NA,TRBJ2-5,TRBD2,TRBV2,TGTGCCAGCAGTGACGGGGGGCAAGAGACCCAGTACTTC,CASSDGGQETQYF
NA,TRBJ2-5,NA,TRBV4-1,TGCGCCAGCAGCCAAGATACAGGAGTTCGAGAGACCCAGTACTTC,CASSQDTGVRETQYF
NA,TRBJ1-2,NA,TRBV2,TGTGCCAGCAGTCATCCGGCAGGGAACTATGGCTACACCTTC,CASSHPAGNYGYTF
NA,TRBJ1-1,NA,TRBV29-1,TGCAGCGTGCGGGTGGCTGAAGCTTTCTTT,CSVRVAEAFF
NA,TRBJ2-2,NA,TRBV5-4,TGTGCCAGCAGCTATACCACGTACCTAACCGGGGAGCTGTTTTTT,CASSYTTYLTGELFF
NA,TRBJ2-1,TRBD1,TRBV7-2,TGTGCCAGCAGCTTAGGGCCCGGGACAGCTTACAATGAGCAGTTCTTC,CASSLGPGTAYNEQFF
NA,TRBJ2-7,TRBD1,TRBV18,TGTGCCAGCTCACCACGGGGACAGAGCTCCTACGAGCAGTACTTC,CASSPRGQSSYEQYF
NA,TRBJ1-3,NA,TRBV15,TGTGCCACCAGCATGATTAAGGGGAAGGGGAACACCATATATTTT,CATSMIKGKGNTIYF
NA,TRBJ2-3,NA,TRBV6-4,TGTGCCAGCAGTAAAACAGTAGTTCCCACAGATACGCAGTATTTT,CASSKTVVPTDTQYF
NA,TRBJ2-2,NA,TRBV9,TGTGCCAGCAGCGCCCGGGGCCGCACCGACACCGGGGAGCTGTTTTTT,CASSARGRTDTGELFF
NA,TRBJ2-7,NA,TRBV7-3,TGTGCCAGCAGCTCCCTGTGGGGCACCGAGCAGTACTTC,CASSSLWGTEQYF
NA,TRBJ2-7,TRBD2,TRBV7-2,TGTGCCAGCAGCTTAGCCGGGGGGTCCAACTACGAGCAGTACTTC,CASSLAGGSNYEQYF
NA,TRBJ2-7,TRBD2,TRBV6-1,TGTGCCAGCAGTGAAGCGCTTCATAGCGGGGGCCGCACCGAGCAGTACTTC,CASSEALHSGGRTEQYF
once,TRBJ2-2,TRBD1,TRBV6-1,TGTGCCAGCAGTGAATTGGGACAGGGCACCGGGGAGCTGTTTTTT,CASSELGQGTGELFF
NA,TRBJ1-4,NA,TRBV15,TGTGCCACCAGCAGAGCGGACAGCCAAAATGAAAAACTGTTTTTT,CATSRADSQNEKLFF
NA,TRBJ2-5,NA,TRBV11-3,TGTGCCAGCAGCTTAGAGGGGACAACAAAAGAGACCCAGTACTTC,CASSLEGTTKETQYF
NA,TRBJ1-6,TRBD1,TRBV6-8,TGTGCCAGCAGCCTCGACAGGGTCGATTCACCCCTCCACTTT,CASSLDRVDSPLHF
NA,TRBJ2-1,TRBD2,TRBV7-2,TGTGCCAGCAGCTTAGAGGGGACTAGCGGCTCCTACAATGAGCAGTTCTTC,CASSLEGTSGSYNEQFF
NA,TRBJ2-7,TRBD1,TRBV5-8,TGTGCCAGCAGATTTGCCGGGACAGGGAGAACCTACGAGCAGTACTTC,CASRFAGTGRTYEQYF
NA,TRBJ1-6,NA,TRBV9,TGTGCCAGCAGCGTAGCGCCCGTTAATTCATCCCTCCACTTT,CASSVAPVNSSLHF
once,TRBJ1-6,NA,TRBV7-8,TGTGCCAGCAGCTTAGCGGCTCAGGGAGGGCGACCCAATAATTCACCCCTCCACTTT,CASSLAAQGGRPNNSPLHF
NA,TRBJ2-7,TRBD1,TRBV27,TGTGCCAGCAGCTTAGCTGGTCCAGGGGGCCTCTACGAGCAGTACTTC,CASSLAGPGGLYEQYF
once,TRBJ2-7,NA,TRBV5-4,TGTGCCAGCAGCGTAGGACAGACTCCGCAGTACTTC,CASSVGQTPQYF
NA,TRBJ2-3,NA,TRBV6-5,TGTGCCAGCAGTTACCGTCGATGGAGCTGGACGCAGTATTTT,CASSYRRWSWTQYF
NA,TRBJ2-3,TRBD2,TRBV5-4,TGTGCCAGCAGCTTGAACGGGGGGACAGATACGCAGTATTTT,CASSLNGGTDTQYF
NA,TRBJ2-4,NA,TRBV19,TGTGCCAGTAGTATAGCGGGGGACCCAAGGGCCAAAAACATTCAGTACTTC,CASSIAGDPRAKNIQYF
NA,TRBJ1-1,NA,TRBV19,TGTGCCAGTAGTATCCGGGGGAACACTGAAGCTTTCTTT,CASSIRGNTEAFF
NA,TRBJ2-2,NA,TRBV9,TGTGCCAGCAGCGTAGTGTTGGGCGACACCGGGGAGCTGTTTTTT,CASSVVLGDTGELFF
NA,TRBJ1-4,NA,TRBV30,TGTGCCTGGAGTGGGCCCCGGGGAAGGGAAAAACTGTTTTTT,CAWSGPRGREKLFF
NA,TRBJ2-3,TRBD2,TRBV27,TGTGCCAGCACCGCTAGCGGGGGGCACCGATGGTATTTT,CASTASGGHRWYF
few,TRBJ1-2,NA,TRBV25-1,TGTGCCAGCAGTGAACTTCCAGGGGAGGGAGGCTACACCTTC,CASSELPGEGGYTF
NA,TRBJ2-3,NA,TRBV2,TGTGCCAGCGTACTACTTCCTAGCACAGATACGCAGTATTTT,CASVLLPSTDTQYF
NA,TRBJ2-5,TRBD2,TRBV7-2,TGTGCCAGCAGTCAGGCTCCAATAAGCGGGGTTGGGACCCAGTACTTC,CASSQAPISGVGTQYF
NA,TRBJ2-1,NA,TRBV10-3,TGTGCCATCAGTGAGTCGAACAGGCAAGGGAATGAGCAGTTCTTC,CAISESNRQGNEQFF
NA,TRBJ2-5,NA,TRBV9,TGTGCCAGCAGCGGGGGGCCCCAAGAGACCCAGTACTTC,CASSGGPQETQYF
NA,TRBJ1-5,NA,TRBV27,TGTGCCAGCAGTTCCTCAGGGTTTATCGGGCCCCAGCATTTT,CASSSSGFIGPQHF
once,TRBJ1-6,TRBD1,TRBV7-2,TGTGCCAGCAGCTTAATAATGGACAGGGATAATTCACCCCTCCACTTT,CASSLIMDRDNSPLHF
NA,TRBJ2-1,NA,TRBV7-2,TGTGCCAGCAGCCTAAGGGCTAGGACCGAGTACAATGAGCAGTTCTTC,CASSLRARTEYNEQFF
NA,TRBJ2-1,NA,TRBV5-1,TGCGCCAGCAGCTCACTACGACAGGGAGGGACGTACAATGAGCAGTTCTTC,CASSSLRQGGTYNEQFF
NA,TRBJ1-4,TRBD1,TRBV25-1,TGTGCCAGCAGTGATCCTCTGGGAGGGACAGCCGAAAAACTGTTTTTT,CASSDPLGGTAEKLFF
NA,TRBJ2-7,TRBD1,TRBV5-4,TGTGCCAGCAGCGTCCCGGGACAGGGAAAGTACGAGCAGTACTTC,CASSVPGQGKYEQYF
NA,TRBJ1-2,TRBD1,TRBV4-2,TGTGCCAGCAGCCAGTCTACCGACAGGGGGAGGTATGGCTACACCTTC,CASSQSTDRGRYGYTF
NA,TRBJ2-7,NA,TRBV6-4,TGTGCCAGCAATCTCTACAGGGACTACGAGCAGTACTTC,CASNLYRDYEQYF